This T cell receptor beta chain came from a study of beta chain features in type 1 diabetes. About this clone itself: Its antigen is as yet unknown.

Each donor gave one heparinised blood draw averaging around 120 mL. V shed 6 bases and J 7 bases; nucleotides not matched to a gene: 9. The length of the CDR3 is 13 residues. Germline values: CDR1 SQVTM, CDR2 ANQGSEA. General study results and limits: Amplification by PCR could prefer shorter templates, with the same effect in patients and controls. The naive, central memory and Treg TCRB repertoires showed an apparent similarity that was greater among patients than among healthy donors. The study found moderately but significantly shorter TCRB CDR3s in all four CD4+ subsets of Type 1 diabetes patients. When VDJ junctions were examined, type 1 diabetes patients showed fewer insertions and more deletions.

As every portion of the isolated RNA was reverse transcribed, the sequencing read expressed TCRB transcripts. Data came from immunoSEQ multiplex PCR; TCRdb stores just in-frame clones and leaves some out. This sample carries hundreds of thousands of clones, roughly 8.8% of them seen once, and the ten largest clones take over 0.95%. The chain links TRBV29-1 to TRBJ2-1; 7 bases fit TRBD2. This TCR was sampled from a man younger than 40 with type 1 diabetes. The sample comprised central memory CD4+ T cells from blood. CDR3 protein: CSVDGQAGNEQFF. CDR3 nucleotide sequence: TGCAGCGTCGACGGTCAAGCGGGGAATGAGCAGTTCTTC.